A single T cell receptor beta chain is shown here with its context. Using immunoSEQ multiplex PCR, the repertoire was profiled, and TCRdb retains in-frame clones only, with some absent. This sample has 45,000 to 55,000 clones, with roughly 96% found just once. This sample is drawn from a study of T cells after somatic rescue of genetic block. The V gene lost 8 bases and the J gene lost 6 bases, with 21 bases spanning the gap. CDR3 length: 15 residues. Germline V lookup: CDR1 MNHNS, CDR2 SASEGT. Source material: peripheral blood mononuclear cells (PBMCs). The source of this sequence is a child younger than two. The genes are TRBV6-1 and TRBJ2-3; no clear D gene. DNA for the CDR3: TGTGCCAGCTCGGTCCGGGTCTCTAACACCGATACGCAGTATTTT. It yields the protein CASSVRVSNTDTQYF.